Shown below are 10 T cell receptor beta chains from a single sample sequenced in a study of Ad26.COV2.S vaccination and SARS-CoV-2 variants. Data came from immunoSEQ multiplex PCR; TCRdb stores just in-frame clones and leaves some out. Of about 400,000 clones listed, under 90% are singletons. The treatment denotes: 15 to 20 received Ad26.COV2.S at low or high dose, single or two shots; 5 received placebo; per-sample allocation not given. Samples came from day 63 after the first vaccine or placebo injection. The sequencing used peripheral blood, collected in a trial of Ad26.COV2.S vaccine versus placebo. The source is a person aged 18-65 years who received the Ad26.COV2.S COVID-19 vaccine or a placebo.

The CDR3 region has the DNA TGTGCCAGCGCCTACTCGGGTAATACGCAGTATTTT. Its translation is CASAYSGNTQYF. The chain joins TRBV19 to TRBJ2-3; D is uncertain. Germline V CDR1 and CDR2: LNHDA, SQIVND (reference sequence). The CDR3 length is 12 residues. The ends were cut back, 9 bases at V and 7 bases at J, with 14 bases in the middle.

The V and J genes are TRBV7-2 and TRBJ2-5; D is ambiguous. CDR1 and CDR2 from the germline V gene are SGHTA and FQGNSA. V was shortened by 1 base and J by 2 bases, with 5 bases between the two germline ends. The CDR3 length is 13 residues. The CDR3 region has the DNA TGTGCCAGCAGCTTAGATTGGCAAGAGACCCAGTACTTC. It translates to CASSLDWQETQYF. Full variable domain (outside the CDR3, taken from reference TRBV7-2 and TRBJ2-5): GAGVSQSPSNKVTEKGKDVELRCDPISGHTALYWYRQSLGQGLEFLIYFQGNSAPDKSGLPSDRFSAERTGGSVSTLTIQRTQQEDSAVYLCASSLDWQETQYFGPGTRLLVL.

This clone showed up just a few times. The chain joins TRBV19 to TRBJ2-4, with D uncertain. Germline values: CDR1 LNHDA, CDR2 SQIVND (reference sequence). Trimming stripped 2 bases from V and 2 bases from J, with 13 bases between. The CDR3 loop spans 16 amino acids. The CDR3 protein is CASSISLGLSKNIQYF. DNA of the CDR3: TGTGCCAGTAGTATATCCCTAGGCTTGTCCAAAAACATTCAGTACTTC.

The J gene is TRBJ1-1, the V gene TRBV19; D ambiguous. Trimming shortened V by 6 bases and J by 2 bases, and 19 bases separated the two germline ends. The CDR3 runs to 16 residues. Germline-derived CDR1 and CDR2 are LNHDA and SQIVND (reference sequence). In DNA form, the CDR3 reads TGTGCCAGTAGCCCCCTCGTGGTCCTCGGAAACACTGAAGCTTTCTTT. Encoded protein: CASSPLVVLGNTEAFF.

Here the CDR3 reads CAISRTKETQYF. Here the CDR3 DNA reads TGTGCCATCAGCCGTACTAAAGAGACCCAGTACTTC. J is TRBJ2-5 and V is TRBV10-3; D gene ambiguous. CDR3 length: 12 amino acids. V was pared by 6 bases and J by 3 bases, with 8 bases between. Germline V gives CDR1 ENHRY, CDR2 SYGVKD.

The rearrangement uses TRBV12-3 or TRBV12-4 and TRBJ2-7; no clear D. The CDR3 has 13 residues. V was pared by 2 bases and J by 4 bases, with 9 bases between. The CDR3 reads CASSLNDGYEQYF. The CDR3 DNA reads as TGTGCCAGCAGTTTAAATGACGGATACGAGCAGTACTTC.

This clone showed up just a few times. CDR3 nucleotide sequence: TGTGCCAGCAGCCCGCATAGACCGACAGGGCCCCTAAGCGGGGAGCTGTTTTTT. The encoded protein is CASSPHRPTGPLSGELFF. The chain joins TRBV5-4 to TRBJ2-2, with 7 nucleotides matching TRBD1. CDR1 is SGHNT, CDR2 YYREEE, per germline (reference sequence). CDR3 size: 18 residues. V shed 4 bases and J 7 bases; nucleotides not matched to a gene: 19.

V and J are TRBV11-2 and TRBJ1-6; 9 positions match TRBD1. The CDR3 contains 14 residues. Germline trimming cut 1 base from V and 8 bases from J; bases unmatched to any gene: 0. CDR1 and CDR2 from the germline V gene are SGHAT and FQNNGV. CDR3 region: CASSLGDRDSPLHF. For the CDR3, the DNA is TGTGCCAGCAGCTTAGGGGACAGGGATTCACCCCTCCACTTT.

The J gene is TRBJ1-4, the V gene TRBV7-6, with D perhaps matching TRBD1 (6 bases). Germline V gene data show CDR1 as SGHVS and CDR2 as FNYEAQ. This CDR3 is 16 amino acids long. The V and J ends lost 0 bases and 11 bases respectively, with 19 bases between them. The CDR3 DNA is TGTGCCAGCAGCTTAGCGGCCCCGGCAGGGGCTAGGAAACTGTTTTTT. This gives the protein CASSLAAPAGARKLFF. Using reference TRBV7-6 and TRBJ1-4 for the parts outside the CDR3, the full variable domain is GAGVSQSPRYKVTKRGQDVALRCDPISGHVSLYWYRQALGQGPEFLTYFNYEAQQDKSGLPNDRFSAERPEGSISTLTIQRTEQRDSAMYRCASSLAAPAGARKLFFGSGTQLSVL.

The V call is TRBV27, the J call TRBJ2-1; 8 bases fit TRBD1. From germline, CDR1 is MNHEY and CDR2 SMNVEV (reference sequence). This CDR3 is built from 14 residues. J lost 9 bases, V lost 5 bases, and 9 bases had no gene match. CDR3 DNA sequence: TGTGCCAGCAGTCAGGGGGCATCAATTGGTGAGCAGTTCTTC. This sequence encodes CASSQGASIGEQFF.